These T cell receptor beta chains were read from a single sample in a study of CD8+CD57+ T cells in acquired aplastic anemia. From the reads, TCRdb called clonotypes with MiXCR, one entry per CDR3 protein. Of 150,000 to 200,000 distinct CDR3 sequences detected, over 60% appear once; the ten largest clones hold about 43%. Sequencing input: sorted CD4+, CD8+, or CD8+CD57+ T cells (not recorded which) from PBMCs. These TCRs come from a human donor with severe aplastic anemia or a healthy control (not recorded which). The CDR3 runs from the conserved cysteine through the conserved F or W. Each record gives: clone size, D gene, J gene, V gene, CDR3 protein, CDR3 DNA. The D gene is left open where the match is weak. Clone size is not always given. Where it is, it says once, few, many or a class for expanded clones.

>many|-|TRBJ2-7|TRBV9
CASSLSGFPSYEQYF
TGTGCCAGCAGCTTAAGCGGCTTCCCCTCCTACGAGCAGTACTTC
>-|TRBD1|TRBJ2-7|TRBV3-1
CAGSQPGTGGYEQYF
TGTGCCGGCAGCCAGCCCGGGACAGGGGGCTACGAGCAGTACTTC
>-|TRBD1|TRBJ1-6|TRBV19
CASSIGTGRNSPLHF
TGTGCCAGTAGTATCGGGACAGGGCGGAATTCACCCCTCCACTTT
>once|TRBD2|TRBJ2-1|TRBV7-6
CASSATSGGNEQFF
TGTGCCAGCAGCGCGACTAGCGGGGGGAATGAGCAGTTCTTC
>many|-|TRBJ1-2|TRBV12-5
CASGSREDGYTF
TGTGCTAGTGGTTCCCGGGAGGATGGCTACACCTTC
>-|TRBD1|TRBJ2-7|TRBV9
CASSARAGTGEDEQYF
TGTGCCAGCAGCGCGCGAGCAGGGACAGGGGAGGACGAGCAGTACTTC
>-|-|TRBJ2-2|TRBV24-1
CATAGTGELFF
TGTGCCACAGCTGGCACCGGGGAGCTGTTTTTT
>many|TRBD1|TRBJ2-7|TRBV4-1
CASSQDGTGQEEQYF
TGCGCCAGCAGCCAAGATGGGACAGGGCAGGAGGAGCAGTACTTC
>few|TRBD1|TRBJ1-1|TRBV25-1
CASSQTGTVSNTEAFF
TGTGCCAGCAGCCAGACAGGGACGGTTTCTAACACTGAAGCTTTCTTT
>-|TRBD2|TRBJ2-7|TRBV24-1
CATSASGTSGRYEQYF
TGTGCCACCAGTGCATCTGGGACTAGCGGGAGGTACGAGCAGTACTTC
>few|TRBD2|TRBJ2-1|TRBV7-6
CASSLEAGEYYNEQFF
TGTGCCAGCAGCTTAGAAGCGGGAGAATACTACAATGAGCAGTTCTTC
>-|-|TRBJ2-1|TRBV24-1
CATSWSVAREQFF
TGTGCCACCAGTTGGTCGGTCGCCAGGGAGCAGTTCTTC
>-|TRBD1|TRBJ1-5|TRBV7-9
CASSPDRAGNQPQHF
TGTGCCAGCAGTCCCGACAGGGCAGGCAATCAGCCCCAGCATTTT
>many|-|TRBJ2-3|TRBV11-2
CASSLLDSTDTQYF
TGTGCCAGCAGCTTATTAGACAGCACAGATACGCAGTATTTT
>-|-|TRBJ2-7|TRBV12-3/TRBV12-4
CASTRDGRYEQYF
TGTGCCAGCACCCGGGACGGCCGCTACGAGCAGTACTTC
>once|TRBD1|TRBJ1-1|TRBV12-3/TRBV12-4
CASRATGGTEAFF
TGTGCCAGCAGAGCAACAGGGGGCACTGAAGCTTTCTTT
>many|-|TRBJ1-1|TRBV12-3/TRBV12-4
CASRLDSQAFF
TGTGCCAGCAGGCTAGACAGCCAAGCTTTCTTT
>-|TRBD2|TRBJ2-3|TRBV15
CATSRGTSGLSTDTRYF
TGTGCCACCAGCAGAGGGACTAGCGGGCTCAGCACAGATACGCGGTATTTT
>-|-|TRBJ2-5|TRBV15
CATSIPSWGETQYF
TGTGCAACCAGCATACCTAGTTGGGGAGAGACCCAGTACTTC
>many|-|TRBJ1-1|TRBV7-9
CASDRLNTEAFF
TGTGCCAGCGACAGGTTGAACACTGAAGCTTTCTTT
>few|-|TRBJ2-2|TRBV2
CASREGGDTGELFF
TGTGCCAGCAGGGAGGGGGGGGACACCGGGGAGCTGTTTTTT
>-|-|TRBJ2-2|TRBV2
CASEDGVNTGELFF
TGTGCCAGCGAGGACGGGGTGAACACCGGGGAGCTGTTTTTT
>-|TRBD1|TRBJ2-7|TRBV9
CASSVLGQGYEQYF
TGTGCCAGCAGCGTACTGGGACAGGGCTACGAGCAGTACTTC
>-|-|TRBJ1-5|TRBV15
CATSRDIASNQPQHF
TGTGCCACCAGCAGAGACATCGCTAGCAATCAGCCCCAGCATTTT
>-|TRBD2|TRBJ2-2|TRBV10-1
CASRTSGDTGELFF
TGCGCCAGCAGGACTAGCGGGGACACCGGGGAGCTGTTTTTT
>once|-|TRBJ1-3|TRBV2
CASNGQQFSSGNTIYF
TGTGCCAGCAATGGACAGCAGTTCTCCTCTGGAAACACCATATATTTT
>-|-|TRBJ2-5|TRBV10-3
CAISEGETQYF
TGTGCCATCAGTGAAGGTGAGACCCAGTACTTC
>few|-|TRBJ2-5|TRBV7-9
CASSLGQLLRAPSYF
TGTGCCAGCAGCTTAGGACAGCTCCTACGGGCCCCCTCGTACTTC
>-|-|TRBJ2-5|TRBV29-1
CSVGDNLRGETQYF
TGCAGCGTTGGGGACAACCTCCGAGGGGAGACCCAGTACTTC
>many|-|TRBJ1-1|TRBV24-1
CATTDLGGTEAFF
TGTGCCACCACCGATCTAGGGGGCACTGAAGCTTTCTTT
>-|-|TRBJ1-2|TRBV20-1
CSARGMAVYGYTF
TGCAGTGCCAGAGGAATGGCGGTCTATGGCTACACCTTC
>-|-|TRBJ1-1|TRBV10-3
CAISESTGIGTEAFF
TGTGCCATCAGTGAGTCGACAGGCATTGGTACTGAAGCTTTCTTT
>-|TRBD1|TRBJ2-7|TRBV15
CATSGDRAKLGEQYF
TGTGCCACCAGCGGAGACAGGGCAAAACTCGGCGAGCAGTACTTC
>-|-|TRBJ2-2|TRBV12-5
CASQDDTGELFF
TGTGCTAGCCAGGACGACACCGGGGAGCTGTTTTTT
>-|-|TRBJ2-3|TRBV14
CASSLSRDTQYF
TGTGCCAGCAGCTTGAGTAGAGATACGCAGTATTTT
>-|TRBD1|TRBJ1-4|TRBV7-8
CASSFDRGNEKLFF
TGTGCCAGCAGCTTCGACAGGGGGAATGAAAAACTGTTTTTT
>-|-|TRBJ2-2|TRBV6-1
CASRVESGELFF
TGTGCCAGCAGGGTAGAGAGCGGGGAGCTGTTTTTT
>-|-|TRBJ1-2|TRBV19
CASSKAEGGYTF
TGTGCCAGTAGTAAAGCGGAGGGAGGCTACACCTTC
>-|-|TRBJ1-2|TRBV4-2
CASSPRGGVHYGYTF
TGTGCCAGCAGCCCCCGGGGGGGGGTACACTATGGCTACACCTTC
>once|-|TRBJ1-1|TRBV7-6
CASSLETGQKNTEAFF
TGTGCCAGCAGCTTAGAAACAGGACAAAAGAACACTGAAGCTTTCTTT
>many|TRBD2|TRBJ2-5|TRBV7-2
CASSLTSGGQETQYF
TGTGCCAGCAGCCTAACTAGCGGGGGCCAAGAGACCCAGTACTTC
>once|-|TRBJ1-2|TRBV24-1
CATSNTGLAGGYTF
TGTGCCACCAGTAATACGGGACTCGCGGGAGGCTACACCTTC
>many|TRBD1|TRBJ2-2|TRBV4-2
CASSQGQGQGDLNTGELFF
TGTGCCAGCAGCCAAGGTCAAGGACAGGGGGACCTTAACACCGGGGAGCTGTTTTTT